The rows below give T cell receptor beta chains drawn from one sample of a study of T cells in Graves' hyperthyroidism and ophthalmopathy. TCRdb ran MiXCR on the multiplex PCR reads and lists one entry per CDR3 protein. The sample includes hundreds of thousands of distinct CDR3 sequences, less than 20% seen only once; the top ten take 13% to 15%. Sequenced material: blood. These receptors came from a woman aged 18-30 years with Graves' hyperthyroidism. The CDR3 runs from the conserved cysteine through the conserved F or W. A D gene is named only where the DNA matches it firmly. A row's size may be missing; if present it is once, few, many or a size class.

v_call,j_call,d_call,clone_size,cdr3_nt,cdr3_aa
TRBV3-1,TRBJ2-1,-,many,TGTGCCAGCAGCCAAGAGCAGGGACCATACAATGAGCAGTTCTTC,CASSQEQGPYNEQFF
TRBV28,TRBJ2-2,TRBD1,few,TGTGCCAGCAGTTTCCTGGACAGGGTTCATGAGGAGCTGTTTTTT,CASSFLDRVHEELFF
TRBV7-3,TRBJ1-1,-,many,TGTGCCAGCAGCTTGAGTCAGAACACTGAAGCTTTCTTT,CASSLSQNTEAFF
TRBV19,TRBJ1-1,TRBD1,many,TGTGCCAGTAGCAGACAGGGGATCTCGGGTGAAGCTTTCTTT,CASSRQGISGEAFF
TRBV28,TRBJ1-1,TRBD1,many,TGTGCCAGCAGGCGGACAGGGGGGATCACTGAAGCTTTCTTT,CASRRTGGITEAFF
TRBV3-1,TRBJ1-2,-,many,TGTGCCAGCAGCCAAGAAAGCGGCCAGGTGGGCGGCTACACCTTC,CASSQESGQVGGYTF
TRBV11-1,TRBJ2-2,-,many,TGTGCCAGTCGAGGCAGGCTAAGCCCCGGGGAGCTGTTTTTT,CASRGRLSPGELFF
TRBV6-1,TRBJ2-1,TRBD2,many,TGTGCCAGCAGTGGAGCGGGCGCGGGGGGTTACAATGAGCAGTTCTTC,CASSGAGAGGYNEQFF
TRBV12-3/TRBV12-4,TRBJ1-1,-,-,TGTGCCAGCAGTTTTTTTTTTGCAGGGATAGGGATGAACACTGAAGCTTTCTTT,CASSFFFAGIGMNTEAFF
TRBV10-1,TRBJ2-1,-,-,TGCGCCTCTTTCCAAACACCGCAGTTCTTC,CASFQTPQFF
TRBV20-1,TRBJ1-1,TRBD1,few,TGCGGTGCTAGTTGGACAGGGGGTAGCACTGAAGCTTTCTTT,CGASWTGGSTEAFF
TRBV10-2,TRBJ1-2,-,few,TGCGCCAGCAGTGACAGTTTAAACTATGGCTACACCTTC,CASSDSLNYGYTF
TRBV27,TRBJ2-2,-,many,TGTGCCAGCAGTTTGGTTCTTAACACCGGGGAGCTGTTTTTT,CASSLVLNTGELFF
TRBV20-1,TRBJ2-5,-,many,TGCAGTGCTCCTGGGACTCGCGGCATCCAAGAGACCCAGTACTTC,CSAPGTRGIQETQYF
TRBV28,TRBJ2-1,-,many,TGTGCCAGCAGCATCCGGGACCGATTATACAATGAGCAGTTCTTC,CASSIRDRLYNEQFF
TRBV15,TRBJ1-3,-,few,TGTGCCACCAGCAGAGATGTTGGGGCAATTGGAAACACCATATATTTT,CATSRDVGAIGNTIYF
TRBV20-1,TRBJ2-5,TRBD2,many,TGCAGTGCCCCCAGCGGGGGCGAGACCCAGTACTTC,CSAPSGGETQYF
TRBV5-1,TRBJ1-3,-,few,TGCGCCAGCAGCTTGGAAGGGTACGGAAACACCATATATTTT,CASSLEGYGNTIYF
TRBV5-1,TRBJ2-1,TRBD2,few,TGCGCCAACAGTCGGACTAGCGGGAACTACAATGAGCAGTTCTTC,CANSRTSGNYNEQFF
TRBV13,TRBJ2-7,-,many,TGTGCCAGCAGCTCGCTAGGGGCAGAGTACACGCGCTACGAGCAGTACTTC,CASSSLGAEYTRYEQYF
TRBV3-1,TRBJ2-7,TRBD1,-,TGTGCCAGCAGCTCCTTACAGGGGTACTACGAGCAGTACTTC,CASSSLQGYYEQYF
TRBV19,TRBJ1-4,-,few,TGTGCCAGTAGTATAGGAGGACGGACTAATGAAAAACTGTTTTTT,CASSIGGRTNEKLFF
TRBV5-4,TRBJ2-1,TRBD1,many,TGTGCCAGCAGCCGGGCAGGGGGCTGGGTCTACAATGAGCAGTTCTTC,CASSRAGGWVYNEQFF
TRBV3-1,TRBJ1-4,-,-,TGTGCCAGCAGCCACCGGGACCGATCTAATGAAAAACTGTTTTTT,CASSHRDRSNEKLFF
TRBV15,TRBJ2-5,TRBD2,few,TGTGCCACCAGCAGAGATCGACTAGCCCCCCGGGTAGAGACCCAGTACTTC,CATSRDRLAPRVETQYF
TRBV29-1,TRBJ2-3,TRBD1,few,TGCAGCGTTGACAATCGACAGGGCGACACAGATACGCAGTATTTT,CSVDNRQGDTDTQYF
TRBV7-6,TRBJ2-7,TRBD1,many,TGTGCCAGCAGCTTAGCGGGGGCACAGGGGAGCTACGAGCAGTACTTC,CASSLAGAQGSYEQYF
TRBV28,TRBJ1-5,-,few,TGTGCCAGCAGTTGGGAAGGAGGTGATCAGCCCCAGCATTTT,CASSWEGGDQPQHF
TRBV12-3/TRBV12-4,TRBJ1-1,-,many,TGTGCCAGCAGTTCAACAGGGTGGGGCACTGAAGCTTTCTTT,CASSSTGWGTEAFF
TRBV7-3,TRBJ2-3,TRBD2,many,TGTGCCAGCAGCTTATCTGGGACTAGCGGATATACGCAGTATTTT,CASSLSGTSGYTQYF
TRBV6-2/TRBV6-3,TRBJ1-4,-,many,TGTGCCAGCAGTTCGACGGCAACTAATGAAAAACTGTTTTTT,CASSSTATNEKLFF
TRBV2,TRBJ1-1,-,few,TGTGCCAGCAGCCCAGATACGGCAGGGAAAGCTTTCTTT,CASSPDTAGKAFF
TRBV20-1,TRBJ2-7,TRBD2,few,TGCAGTGCTAGGGCCCCCCGGGCGGGAGAGCTCTGGGAGCAGTACTTC,CSARAPRAGELWEQYF
TRBV28,TRBJ1-5,TRBD1,-,TGTGCCAGCAGTTTGGGGGGACAGGGGATCAATCAGCCCCAGCATTTT,CASSLGGQGINQPQHF
TRBV20-1,TRBJ1-4,TRBD1,-,TGCAGTGCTCCGGACAGGGATAATGAAAAACTGTTTTTT,CSAPDRDNEKLFF
TRBV6-2/TRBV6-3,TRBJ1-5,-,many,TGTGCCAGCAGTTTGGTACCCCCCCAGCCCCAGCATTTT,CASSLVPPQPQHF
TRBV3-1,TRBJ2-1,-,many,TGTGCCAGCAGCCAAGACCAGCCTATTGGCGTCTCCTACAATGAGCAGTTCTTC,CASSQDQPIGVSYNEQFF